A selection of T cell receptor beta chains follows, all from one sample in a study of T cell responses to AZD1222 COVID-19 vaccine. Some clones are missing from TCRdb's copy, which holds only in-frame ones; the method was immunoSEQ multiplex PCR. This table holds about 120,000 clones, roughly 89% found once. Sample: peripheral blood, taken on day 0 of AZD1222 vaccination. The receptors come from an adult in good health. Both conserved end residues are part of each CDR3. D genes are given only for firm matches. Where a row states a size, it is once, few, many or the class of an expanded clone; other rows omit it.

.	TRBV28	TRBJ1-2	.	CASHPPGSLSGYGYTF	TGTGCCAGCCATCCTCCGGGCAGCCTGAGCGGCTATGGCTACACCTTC
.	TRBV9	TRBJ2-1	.	CASSQSGNLYNEQFF	TGTGCCAGCAGCCAGTCAGGTAATTTATACAATGAGCAGTTCTTC
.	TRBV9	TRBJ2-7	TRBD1	CASSPRDRGSEQYF	TGTGCCAGCAGTCCCCGGGACAGGGGGAGCGAGCAGTACTTC
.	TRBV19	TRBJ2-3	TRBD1	CASRTNWTGTTDTQYF	TGTGCCAGTAGGACGAACTGGACAGGAACCACAGATACGCAGTATTTT
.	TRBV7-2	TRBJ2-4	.	CASSLNPKGNLAKNIQYF	TGTGCCAGCAGCTTAAACCCCAAGGGGAACCTAGCCAAAAACATTCAGTACTTC
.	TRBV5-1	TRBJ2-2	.	CASSLDRRDTGELFF	TGCGCCAGCAGCTTGGATCGCAGAGACACCGGGGAGCTGTTTTTT
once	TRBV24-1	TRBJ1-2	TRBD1	CATSDSSRDRLGYTF	TGTGCCACCAGTGATTCGTCCCGGGACAGGCTTGGCTACACCTTC
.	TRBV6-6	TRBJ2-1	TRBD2	CASTTASGRPYNEQFF	TGTGCCAGCACCACCGCCAGCGGGAGGCCTTACAATGAGCAGTTCTTC
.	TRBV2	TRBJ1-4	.	CASSEGGANEKLFF	TGTGCCAGCAGTGAGGGGGGAGCTAATGAAAAACTGTTTTTT
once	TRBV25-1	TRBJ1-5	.	CASSERGRFQPQHF	TGTGCCAGCAGTGAGCGAGGGAGGTTCCAGCCCCAGCATTTT
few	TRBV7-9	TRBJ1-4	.	CASSPRGEDEKLFF	TGTGCCAGCAGCCCGAGGGGCGAGGATGAAAAACTGTTTTTT